This TCR beta chain was obtained from a study of T-cell reconstitution after alpha-beta-depleted transplantation in children. With 1 base removed from V and 2 bases from J, the gap between germline ends came to 12 bases. Germline CDR1 SGHRS, CDR2 YFSETQ. The CDR3 extends over 15 amino acids. For TCRbeta, the library was prepared with unique molecular identifiers. Via MiXCR, TCRdb re-called the PCR reads, giving one row per CDR3 protein. The sample lists a few hundred thousand distinct CDR3 sequences; approximately 20% were seen once. The chain recombines TRBV5-1 with TRBJ1-1; D ambiguous. The origin of this receptor is a human donor who donated a stem cell graft to a child with acute lymphoblastic leukemia. Sequenced material: PBMCs from the stem cell graft donor, taken from the stem cell graft. The CDR3 sequence is CASSLFGRENTEAFF. CDR3 sequence (DNA): TGCGCCAGCAGCTTGTTCGGGCGGGAAAACACTGAAGCTTTCTTT. The full variable domain, with the rest looked up from reference TRBV5-1 and TRBJ1-1, is KAGVTQTPRYLIKTRGQQVTLSCSPISGHRSVSWYQQTPGQGLQFLFEYFSETQRNKGNFPGRFSGRQFSNSRSEMNVSTLELGDSALYLCASSLFGRENTEAFFGQGTRLTVV.